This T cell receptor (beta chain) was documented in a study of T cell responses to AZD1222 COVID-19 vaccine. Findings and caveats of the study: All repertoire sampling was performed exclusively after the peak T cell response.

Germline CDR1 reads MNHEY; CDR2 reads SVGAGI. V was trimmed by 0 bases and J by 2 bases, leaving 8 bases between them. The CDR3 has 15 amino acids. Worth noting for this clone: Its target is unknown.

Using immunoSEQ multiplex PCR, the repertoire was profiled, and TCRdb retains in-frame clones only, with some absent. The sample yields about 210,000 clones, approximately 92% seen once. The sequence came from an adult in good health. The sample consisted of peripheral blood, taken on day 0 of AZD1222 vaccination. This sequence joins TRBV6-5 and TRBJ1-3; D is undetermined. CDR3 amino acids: CASSYSTAAGNTIYF. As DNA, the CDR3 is TGTGCCAGCAGTTACTCGACGGCGGCTGGAAACACCATATATTTT.